The 18 T cell receptor beta chains given below trace back to one sample, sequenced in a study of blood T cell repertoires in COVID-19. Sequencing used immunoSEQ multiplex PCR; TCRdb keeps in-frame clones, though not all of them. The sample shows about 62,000 clones, roughly 90% of them seen only once. Sequences were obtained from peripheral blood. These receptors were taken from a human donor in a cohort sampled during active COVID-19.

This rearrangement joins TRBV6-5 to TRBJ2-1, with 8 bases matching TRBD1. The CDR3 runs to 11 residues. CDR1 and CDR2 from the germline V gene are MNHEY and SVGAGI. The trim removed 9 bases at V and 8 bases at J, leaving 3 bases unmatched. CDR3 in amino acids: CASQGAYEQFF. Here the CDR3 DNA reads TGTGCCAGTCAGGGGGCCTATGAGCAGTTCTTC.

The chain uses TRBV5-5 and TRBJ2-5, with TRBD2 identical over 8 bases. The CDR3 spans 14 residues. The V gene end was trimmed by 7 bases and the J gene end by 3 bases; junction bases not matched to a gene: 8. CDR1 and CDR2 from the germline V gene are SGHKS and YYEKEE (reference sequence). CDR3 region: CASGPGTREETQYF. The CDR3 DNA sequence: TGTGCCAGCGGTCCCGGGACTAGAGAAGAGACCCAGTACTTC.

This clone has only one observation. CDR3 nucleotide sequence: TGTGCCAGCTCACTCGACAGGGGAAGCTCTGGAAACACCATATATTTT. It specifies CASSLDRGSSGNTIYF. The rearrangement joins TRBV18 to TRBJ1-3; 8 bases match TRBD1. Germline CDR1 and CDR2: KGHSH and LQKENI. The CDR3 runs to 16 residues. With V trimmed by 4 bases and J by 0 bases, 5 bases remained unmatched.

The chain uses TRBV5-6 and TRBJ1-5, with TRBD1 as a possible D gene (6 bases). V was cut by 4 bases and J by 7 bases, with 15 bases left in between. This CDR3 region has 14 residues. Germline CDR1 is SGHDT and CDR2 is YYEEEE. The DNA for the CDR3 is TGTGCCAGCAGCCCCTTTGGGGGGGCCCAGCCCCAGCATTTT. Its translation is CASSPFGGAQPQHF.

The CDR3: CASHGTRGGQETQYF. Here the CDR3 DNA reads TGTGCCAGCCACGGGACAAGGGGGGGGCAAGAGACCCAGTACTTC. The chain carries TRBV2 and TRBJ2-5; weak D call: TRBD2 (7 bases). This CDR3 is 15 amino acids long. CDR1 and CDR2 from the germline V gene are SNHLY and FYNNEI. The V end was cut by 8 bases, the J end by 2 bases, with 18 bases between.

The rearrangement uses TRBV7-8 and TRBJ2-1, with 10 bases aligning to TRBD2. The CDR3 spans 15 residues. The J segment lost 8 bases and the V segment lost 0 bases, leaving 4 bases of the junction unmatched. Germline values: CDR1 SGHVS, CDR2 FQNEAQ. CDR3 protein: CASSLALAGWDEQFF. CDR3 bases: TGTGCCAGCAGCTTAGCACTAGCGGGATGGGATGAGCAGTTCTTC.

The chain recombines TRBV7-6 with TRBJ2-7; possible D gene TRBD1, 5 bases. Per germline, CDR1 SGHVS and CDR2 FNYEAQ. The germline V and J ends were trimmed by 5 bases and 1 base, with 21 bases remaining between them. The CDR3 is made up of 17 amino acids. CDR3 DNA sequence: TGTGCCAGCAGCACCCCCCCCGCCCAGGGATTTTCCTACGAGCAGTACTTC. Translating gives CASSTPPAQGFSYEQYF.

V and J are TRBV7-2 and TRBJ2-4; D gene ambiguous. Germline CDR1 SGHTA, CDR2 FQGNSA. With 2 bases removed from V and 0 bases from J, the gap between germline ends came to 5 bases. The CDR3 covers 14 residues. CDR3 residues: CASSLSVAKNIQYF. DNA of the CDR3: TGTGCCAGCAGCTTATCGGTAGCCAAAAACATTCAGTACTTC.

This clone has a single count. The V and J genes are TRBV18 and TRBJ2-5; D gene uncertain. The CDR3 covers 13 residues. Germline V lookup: CDR1 KGHSH, CDR2 LQKENI. Between the trimmed V and J ends, which lost 3 bases and 1 base, there was a span of 6 bases. CDR3 sequence (DNA): TGTGCCAGCTCACCTCCGGGCCAAGAGACCCAGTACTTC. This codes for CASSPPGQETQYF.

The V and J genes are TRBV25-1 and TRBJ2-5; 8 bases align to TRBD2. There are 11 residues in the CDR3. The J segment lost 7 bases and the V segment lost 6 bases, leaving 1 base of the junction unmatched. Germline CDR1 is MGHDK and CDR2 is SYGVNS. CDR3 region: CASSRGGTQYF. CDR3 sequence (DNA): TGTGCCAGCAGCCGGGGGGGGACCCAGTACTTC.

The V and J genes are TRBV3-1 (or the pseudogene TRBV3-2) and TRBJ2-2; D uncertain. This CDR3 spans 14 amino acids. The V gene's germline CDR1 is LGHDT and CDR2 YNNKEL (reference sequence). Trimming cost V 2 bases and J 0 bases, with 4 bases left between them. The CDR3 is CASSQHTNTGELFF. The CDR3 region has the DNA TGTGCCAGCAGCCAACACACGAACACCGGGGAGCTGTTTTTT.

This rearrangement joins TRBV3-1 (or the pseudogene TRBV3-2) to TRBJ1-5; perhaps TRBD1 as D (5 bases). The CDR3 runs to 15 residues. V was shortened by 0 bases and J by 3 bases, with 9 bases between the two germline ends. Germline values: CDR1 LGHDT, CDR2 YNNKEL (reference sequence). As DNA, the CDR3 is TGTGCCAGCAGCCAAGACGGGGGGATCAATCAGCCCCAGCATTTT. Encoded protein: CASSQDGGINQPQHF.

The V call is TRBV5-1, the J call TRBJ2-3, with D possibly being TRBD2 (5 bases). This CDR3 spans 15 amino acids. CDR1 SGHRS and CDR2 YFSETQ come from the germline V gene. V dropped 1 base and J dropped 1 base, with 10 bases sitting between them. CDR3 sequence (DNA): TGCGCCAGCAGCTTGAAATCCGGGGGCACAGATACGCAGTATTTT. Translated, it gives CASSLKSGGTDTQYF.

The chain carries TRBV5-4 and TRBJ1-4; the match to TRBD1 covers 9 bases. The CDR3 runs 17 residues. After removal of 2 bases from V and 2 bases from J, the junction contained 7 bases not matched to a gene. The germline CDR1 and CDR2 sequences are SGHNT and YYREEE (reference sequence). CDR3 sequence reads: CASSFRTGARTNEKLFF. DNA of the CDR3: TGTGCCAGCAGCTTCCGGACAGGGGCTAGGACTAATGAAAAACTGTTTTTT.

This clone was counted a single time. The V gene is TRBV6-5, the J gene TRBJ2-7, with D possibly matching TRBD2 (7 bases). Trimming pared 2 bases from V and 5 bases from J, leaving 10 bases between. The CDR3 sequence is 13 residues long. CDR1 and CDR2 from the germline V gene are MNHEY and SVGAGI. CDR3 in DNA: TGTGCCAGCAGTTACGGCGGGGGCGACGAGCAGTACTTC. This sequence encodes CASSYGGGDEQYF.

The V gene is TRBV30, the J gene TRBJ2-3, with D unresolved. Germline CDR1 is GTSNPN and CDR2 is SVGIG (reference sequence). Trimming pared 2 bases from V and 5 bases from J, leaving 11 bases between. The CDR3 runs 13 residues. CDR3 sequence: CAWSLSRQDTQYF. The DNA for the CDR3 is TGTGCCTGGAGTTTAAGTAGACAAGATACGCAGTATTTT. Full variable domain (outside the CDR3, taken from reference TRBV30 and TRBJ2-3): SQTIHQWPATLVQPVGSPLSLECTVEGTSNPNLYWYRQAAGRGLQLLFYSVGIGQISSEVPQNLSASRPQDRQFILSSKKLLLSDSGFYLCAWSLSRQDTQYFGPGTRLTVL.

This clone was found once. The chain is built from TRBV10-3 and TRBJ2-1; D ambiguous. Trimming pared 4 bases from V and 15 bases from J, leaving 19 bases between. CDR3 length: 13 amino acids. Germline values: CDR1 ENHRY, CDR2 SYGVKD. The CDR3 region has the DNA TGTGCCATCAGTGCAGGTACGGCCTCTACTCCGTTCTTC. Translation gives CAISAGTASTPFF.

The rearrangement uses TRBV30 and TRBJ2-1; D is perhaps TRBD2 (5 bases). The CDR3 has 14 residues. Germline CDR1 reads GTSNPN; CDR2 reads SVGIG (reference sequence). The V and J ends lost 0 bases and 8 bases respectively, with 14 bases between them. CDR3 bases: TGTGCCTGGAGTGTGTCTAGCCCTAGCTATGAGCAGTTCTTC. Encoded protein: CAWSVSSPSYEQFF.